What follows is one T cell receptor beta chain and its context. This clonotype was detected many times. Its antigen is still unknown. Base qualities are missing; no much larger clone stands one base away. Trimming leaves V shorter by 8 bases and J shorter by 2 bases, with the junction holding 7 bases beyond the gene matches. The CDR3 contains 13 residues, cysteine and phenylalanine counted. CDR3 DNA only is kept here, 39 bases in frame from base 1. CDR1 and CDR2 were assigned from the germline V gene (reference sequence) as DFQATT and SNEGSKA. These data are taken from a study of T cells in Graves' hyperthyroidism and ophthalmopathy (dated by TCRdb to the late 2010s). Some background on the complete study: Peripheral blood was sampled at the time of initial diagnosis, prior to any treatment. To identify distinguishing TCR V-J signatures, a discovery cohort of about 95 patients was used, comprising 43 with Graves' ophthalmopathy and around 60 with stable Graves' hyperthyroidism. Whether ophthalmopathy could be predicted prospectively was tested in an independent validation cohort made up of under 20 hyperthyroidism patients plus 17 patients who later progressed to ophthalmopathy. For training and testing, the roughly 100 patients in the discovery cohort were randomly divided in a 7:3 ratio. In addition, the study compared T-cell repertoires in thyroid tissue and in blood from a handful of Graves' hyperthyroidism patients. Following sampling, methimazole starting at 30 mg daily was given to hyperthyroidism patients, and high-dose intravenous methylprednisolone was given to ophthalmopathy patients. The paper reports TCR Vbeta CDR3 sequencing of roughly 140 peripheral blood samples: under 45 ophthalmopathy, under 80 hyperthyroidism and around 17 progressor patients.

The TCR beta CDR3 regions were amplified from the RNA transcripts. The first round of RT-PCR for the TCR CDR3 was performed with the HTBI primer set and the Qiagen OneStep RT-PCR kit. Libraries were constructed in a second round of multiplex PCR, after which size selection and purification were performed. Paired-end sequencing of the libraries was performed with 100 bp reads on an Illumina HiSeq2000. The study's own analysis went as follows. Raw data were processed with SOAPnuke, discarding reads with adapters, uncalled bases, mean Phred below 15, or no exact constant-primer or identifier match. High-quality paired reads were merged using COPE v1.2.5, and each unique nucleotide sequence was defined as a clonotype. MiTCR v1.1 was used to align the clonotypes against IMGT TRBV, TRBD and TRBJ reference segments. The analysis was restricted to V-J combinations with a frequency above 0.0001, which together covered approximately 99% of the repertoires. The TCS score was defined as the ratio of F50 (clonal expansion) to E x V (chaos), calculated using BLOSUM62-based TCRdist between CDR3 peptides within each V-J. Welch's t-statistics and random forest reduced 514 V-J features to roughly 13, which were used in a naive Bayes classifier (R e1071). The public reads were run again by TCRdb, first through fastp at Q25 and then through MiXCR, and only productive beta chains were kept. All rows with the same CDR3 protein become a single entry with the most common DNA and genes. TCRdb, rather than the study authors, made the V and J calls. The sample table holds fewer than 400,000 distinct CDR3 sequences, of which over 12% were seen once. The top ten hold 25% to 30% of the sample.

In the ophthalmopathy patients, disease was moderately to severely active, with a Clinical Activity Score of 3 or more, a NOSPECS grade of 4 or more, and a duration of less than 3 months. Exclusion was applied to patients with uncontrolled infections, other autoimmune diseases, pregnancy or lactation. Diagnoses were established on the basis of clinical symptoms, serum thyroxine and TRAb, thyroid ultrasound, and orbital computed tomography. PBMCs were isolated from about 9.1 ml of fresh peripheral blood by Ficoll-Paque density gradient centrifugation. Trizol reagent was used to extract total RNA, and RNA quality was then checked on an Agilent 2100 Bioanalyzer. Broader findings and caveats from the paper: Most expanded thyroid clonotypes (frequency above 0.001) were also found in blood, which suggests that blood repertoires may mirror thyroid immune responses. No statistical method was used to set the sample size in advance, and investigators knew the group allocation. During validation, the model predicted progression to ophthalmopathy a median of about 6.5 months ahead of onset, with around 65% sensitivity and about 75% specificity. Ophthalmopathy was separated from stable hyperthyroidism by a 13 V-J signature model, with around 90% sensitivity and 81% to 83% specificity obtained in cross-validation and 80%/75% obtained in testing.

The sequence came from a man aged 45-65 years with Graves' ophthalmopathy. The sequencing input was blood. The V gene is TRBV20-1 and the J gene is TRBJ2-3, and TRBD2 matches 7 of the central bases. The CDR3 region has the sequence CSFAGEPTDTQYF. The DNA reads TGCAGTTTCGCGGGAGAGCCCACAGATACGCAGTATTTT.